These 15 T cell receptor beta chains were sequenced from one sample in a study of human T cells and chemical hapten exposure. One entry per CDR3 protein, called by TCRdb with MiXCR from the RACE reads. The sample holds 60,000 to 90,000 distinct CDR3 sequences, over 6.5% seen once. As for time point: healthy volunteer bleed at 6 weeks. Someone pulled total RNA out of unfractionated whole blood. Sample: whole blood. These receptors all come from a female donor in good health. Some clones in this sample may be carry-over from other donors' samples.

This clonotype was recorded at least ten times. The rearrangement joins TRBV4-2 to TRBJ2-7, with D possibly matching TRBD1 (6 bases). The CDR3 runs 17 residues. The germline V gene encodes CDR1 LGHNA and CDR2 YNFKEQ. Trimming cost V 1 base and J 2 bases, with 18 bases left between them. CDR3 in amino acids: CASSQGTTQGPTYEQYF. The CDR3 DNA is TGTGCCAGCAGCCAAGGAACAACTCAGGGGCCCACCTACGAGCAGTACTTC.

This clonotype was seen more than once but under ten times. The J gene is TRBJ2-1, the V gene TRBV7-9, with TRBD1 identical over 9 bases. Germline V gene lookup returns CDR1 SEHNR and CDR2 FQNEAQ (reference sequence). This CDR3 spans 15 amino acids. V lost 5 bases to trimming and J lost 5 bases; unmatched junction nucleotides: 7. The CDR3 protein is CASSNRDRDHNEQFF. In nucleotides, the CDR3 is TGTGCCAGCAGCAACCGGGACAGGGACCACAATGAGCAGTTCTTC. The whole variable domain, remainder taken from reference TRBV7-9 and TRBJ2-1, is DTGVSQNPRHKITKRGQNVTFRCDPISEHNRLYWYRQTLGQGPEFLTYFQNEAQLEKSRLLSDRFSAERPKGSFSTLEIQRTEQGDSAMYLCASSNRDRDHNEQFFGPGTRLTVL.

The CDR3 loop is CASSLHSNQPQHF. CDR3 coding DNA: TGTGCCAGCAGTTTACATAGCAATCAGCCCCAGCATTTT. The chain carries TRBV27 and TRBJ1-5; D gene ambiguous. Trimming cost V 2 bases and J 0 bases, with 2 bases left between them. This CDR3 has 13 amino acids. Germline V gives CDR1 MNHEY, CDR2 SMNVEV (reference sequence).

In its sample, this clonotype was seen a few times. The chain recombines TRBV20-1 with TRBJ1-5; D is ambiguous. V lost 5 bases and J lost 0, with 11 bases in between. The CDR3 sequence is 14 residues long. The germline gives CDR1 DFQATT, CDR2 SNEGSKA (reference sequence). The CDR3, as DNA: TGCAGTGCTTCTGACGGTTATAGCAATCAGCCCCAGCATTTT. Translated: CSASDGYSNQPQHF.

The chain uses TRBV4-3 and TRBJ2-2, with D maybe TRBD2 (6 bases). The CDR3 extends over 17 amino acids. With 3 bases removed from V and 5 bases from J, the gap between germline ends came to 19 bases. Looked up from germline, CDR1 is LGHNA and CDR2 is YSLEER. The CDR3 is CASSQSPPGGGTGELFF. CDR3 in DNA: TGCGCCAGCAGCCAGAGCCCCCCCGGGGGAGGAACCGGGGAGCTGTTTTTT.

This clonotype came up a few times. DNA of the CDR3: TGTGCCAGCAGTGAAAGGGACAGACTCTATGGCTACACCTTC. Translation gives CASSERDRLYGYTF. The V call is TRBV6-1, the J call TRBJ1-2, with 7 bases fitting TRBD1. The CDR3 runs to 14 residues. V shed 2 bases, J shed 4 bases, and the junction held 4 bases outside the gene matches. Per the germline V gene, CDR1 is MNHNS and CDR2 is SASEGT.

There are a few counts of this clonotype. This rearrangement joins TRBV3-1 to TRBJ1-1; unclear D gene. Germline V gene lookup returns CDR1 LGHDT and CDR2 YNNKEL (reference sequence). This CDR3 contains 13 residues. Trimming left V 0 bases short and J 7 bases short, with 9 bases between. The CDR3 spells CASSQDWQLEAFF. Here the CDR3 DNA reads TGTGCCAGCAGCCAAGATTGGCAGCTTGAAGCTTTCTTT.

This clonotype was recorded at least ten times. The chain is built from TRBV25-1 and TRBJ2-5, with 7 bases fitting TRBD2. Trimming at V came to 8 bases and at J to 6 bases, leaving 6 bases not matched to a gene. CDR1 MGHDK and CDR2 SYGVNS come from the germline V gene. This CDR3 has 12 amino acids. Written as DNA, the CDR3 is TGTGCCAGCGGGGGAGGGATGAAGACCCAGTACTTC. As protein: CASGGGMKTQYF.

This clonotype appeared many times. V is TRBV10-1 and J is TRBJ1-5, with TRBD1 identical over 8 bases. CDR1 WNHNN and CDR2 SYGVQD come from the germline V gene (reference sequence). The CDR3 sequence is 16 residues long. V lost 11 bases to trimming and J lost 1 base; unmatched junction nucleotides: 13. The CDR3 DNA sequence: TGCGCCTCCCGAACTGGACAGGGCGAGAGCAATCAGCCCCAGCATTTT. Residues: CASRTGQGESNQPQHF.

This clonotype showed up many times. The chain is built from TRBV6-6 and TRBJ1-5, with 9 bases fitting TRBD1. The ends lost 6 bases at V and 2 bases at J; junction bases unmatched: 5. The germline gives CDR1 MNHNY, CDR2 SVGAGI (reference sequence). The CDR3 consists of 15 residues. In nucleotides, the CDR3 is TGTGCCAGCAGCACAGGGGGCGCAGGCAATCAGCCCCAGCATTTT. Translation gives CASSTGGAGNQPQHF.

The J gene is TRBJ2-7, the V gene TRBV20-1; 11 positions match TRBD2. Unmatched junction bases numbered 7, after V lost 4 bases and J lost 5 bases. The CDR3 spans 14 residues. Per the germline V gene, CDR1 is DFQATT and CDR2 is SNEGSKA (reference sequence). Written as DNA, the CDR3 is TGCAGTGCTATAGCGGGGGGGCCGTTCAACGAGCAGTACTTC. The encoded protein is CSAIAGGPFNEQYF.

This clonotype was detected ten times or more. The chain employs TRBV7-3 and TRBJ1-2; tentative D call: TRBD1 (6 bases). Germline lookup yields CDR1 SGHTA and CDR2 FQGTGA. The V end lost 1 base, the J end lost 8 bases, and 11 bases lay between the germline ends. The CDR3 spans 13 residues. CDR3 nucleotides: TGTGCCAGCAGCTTAAATAGGGGGTTGGGCTACACCTTC. Translation: CASSLNRGLGYTF.

This clonotype came up a few times. The genes are TRBV5-5 and TRBJ2-7, with 8 positions matching TRBD2. The CDR3 is 16 residues long. The ends lost 0 bases at V and 4 bases at J; junction bases unmatched: 9. CDR1 SGHKS and CDR2 YYEKEE come from the germline V gene (reference sequence). The CDR3: CASSLARASGSYEQYF. CDR3 coding DNA: TGTGCCAGCAGCTTGGCCCGGGCTAGCGGGTCTTACGAGCAGTACTTC.

Only one count was recorded for this clonotype. The gene calls are TRBV7-2 and TRBJ2-3, with TRBD2 matching over 13 bases. Germline lookup yields CDR1 SGHTA and CDR2 FQGNSA. Trimming at V came to 6 bases and at J to 0 bases, leaving 3 bases not matched to a gene. This CDR3 has 16 residues. CDR3 region: CASRGTSGASTDTQYF. As DNA, the CDR3 is TGTGCCAGCAGGGGGACTAGCGGGGCTAGCACAGATACGCAGTATTTT.

V and J are TRBV7-9 and TRBJ2-3; D unclear. Looked up from germline, CDR1 is SEHNR and CDR2 is FQNEAQ (reference sequence). Trimming pared 1 base from V and 1 base from J, leaving 12 bases between. The CDR3 has 16 residues. The CDR3 region has the DNA TGTGCCAGCAGCTTAGTCTTACCTTGGGGCACAGATACGCAGTATTTT. Amino acids: CASSLVLPWGTDTQYF.